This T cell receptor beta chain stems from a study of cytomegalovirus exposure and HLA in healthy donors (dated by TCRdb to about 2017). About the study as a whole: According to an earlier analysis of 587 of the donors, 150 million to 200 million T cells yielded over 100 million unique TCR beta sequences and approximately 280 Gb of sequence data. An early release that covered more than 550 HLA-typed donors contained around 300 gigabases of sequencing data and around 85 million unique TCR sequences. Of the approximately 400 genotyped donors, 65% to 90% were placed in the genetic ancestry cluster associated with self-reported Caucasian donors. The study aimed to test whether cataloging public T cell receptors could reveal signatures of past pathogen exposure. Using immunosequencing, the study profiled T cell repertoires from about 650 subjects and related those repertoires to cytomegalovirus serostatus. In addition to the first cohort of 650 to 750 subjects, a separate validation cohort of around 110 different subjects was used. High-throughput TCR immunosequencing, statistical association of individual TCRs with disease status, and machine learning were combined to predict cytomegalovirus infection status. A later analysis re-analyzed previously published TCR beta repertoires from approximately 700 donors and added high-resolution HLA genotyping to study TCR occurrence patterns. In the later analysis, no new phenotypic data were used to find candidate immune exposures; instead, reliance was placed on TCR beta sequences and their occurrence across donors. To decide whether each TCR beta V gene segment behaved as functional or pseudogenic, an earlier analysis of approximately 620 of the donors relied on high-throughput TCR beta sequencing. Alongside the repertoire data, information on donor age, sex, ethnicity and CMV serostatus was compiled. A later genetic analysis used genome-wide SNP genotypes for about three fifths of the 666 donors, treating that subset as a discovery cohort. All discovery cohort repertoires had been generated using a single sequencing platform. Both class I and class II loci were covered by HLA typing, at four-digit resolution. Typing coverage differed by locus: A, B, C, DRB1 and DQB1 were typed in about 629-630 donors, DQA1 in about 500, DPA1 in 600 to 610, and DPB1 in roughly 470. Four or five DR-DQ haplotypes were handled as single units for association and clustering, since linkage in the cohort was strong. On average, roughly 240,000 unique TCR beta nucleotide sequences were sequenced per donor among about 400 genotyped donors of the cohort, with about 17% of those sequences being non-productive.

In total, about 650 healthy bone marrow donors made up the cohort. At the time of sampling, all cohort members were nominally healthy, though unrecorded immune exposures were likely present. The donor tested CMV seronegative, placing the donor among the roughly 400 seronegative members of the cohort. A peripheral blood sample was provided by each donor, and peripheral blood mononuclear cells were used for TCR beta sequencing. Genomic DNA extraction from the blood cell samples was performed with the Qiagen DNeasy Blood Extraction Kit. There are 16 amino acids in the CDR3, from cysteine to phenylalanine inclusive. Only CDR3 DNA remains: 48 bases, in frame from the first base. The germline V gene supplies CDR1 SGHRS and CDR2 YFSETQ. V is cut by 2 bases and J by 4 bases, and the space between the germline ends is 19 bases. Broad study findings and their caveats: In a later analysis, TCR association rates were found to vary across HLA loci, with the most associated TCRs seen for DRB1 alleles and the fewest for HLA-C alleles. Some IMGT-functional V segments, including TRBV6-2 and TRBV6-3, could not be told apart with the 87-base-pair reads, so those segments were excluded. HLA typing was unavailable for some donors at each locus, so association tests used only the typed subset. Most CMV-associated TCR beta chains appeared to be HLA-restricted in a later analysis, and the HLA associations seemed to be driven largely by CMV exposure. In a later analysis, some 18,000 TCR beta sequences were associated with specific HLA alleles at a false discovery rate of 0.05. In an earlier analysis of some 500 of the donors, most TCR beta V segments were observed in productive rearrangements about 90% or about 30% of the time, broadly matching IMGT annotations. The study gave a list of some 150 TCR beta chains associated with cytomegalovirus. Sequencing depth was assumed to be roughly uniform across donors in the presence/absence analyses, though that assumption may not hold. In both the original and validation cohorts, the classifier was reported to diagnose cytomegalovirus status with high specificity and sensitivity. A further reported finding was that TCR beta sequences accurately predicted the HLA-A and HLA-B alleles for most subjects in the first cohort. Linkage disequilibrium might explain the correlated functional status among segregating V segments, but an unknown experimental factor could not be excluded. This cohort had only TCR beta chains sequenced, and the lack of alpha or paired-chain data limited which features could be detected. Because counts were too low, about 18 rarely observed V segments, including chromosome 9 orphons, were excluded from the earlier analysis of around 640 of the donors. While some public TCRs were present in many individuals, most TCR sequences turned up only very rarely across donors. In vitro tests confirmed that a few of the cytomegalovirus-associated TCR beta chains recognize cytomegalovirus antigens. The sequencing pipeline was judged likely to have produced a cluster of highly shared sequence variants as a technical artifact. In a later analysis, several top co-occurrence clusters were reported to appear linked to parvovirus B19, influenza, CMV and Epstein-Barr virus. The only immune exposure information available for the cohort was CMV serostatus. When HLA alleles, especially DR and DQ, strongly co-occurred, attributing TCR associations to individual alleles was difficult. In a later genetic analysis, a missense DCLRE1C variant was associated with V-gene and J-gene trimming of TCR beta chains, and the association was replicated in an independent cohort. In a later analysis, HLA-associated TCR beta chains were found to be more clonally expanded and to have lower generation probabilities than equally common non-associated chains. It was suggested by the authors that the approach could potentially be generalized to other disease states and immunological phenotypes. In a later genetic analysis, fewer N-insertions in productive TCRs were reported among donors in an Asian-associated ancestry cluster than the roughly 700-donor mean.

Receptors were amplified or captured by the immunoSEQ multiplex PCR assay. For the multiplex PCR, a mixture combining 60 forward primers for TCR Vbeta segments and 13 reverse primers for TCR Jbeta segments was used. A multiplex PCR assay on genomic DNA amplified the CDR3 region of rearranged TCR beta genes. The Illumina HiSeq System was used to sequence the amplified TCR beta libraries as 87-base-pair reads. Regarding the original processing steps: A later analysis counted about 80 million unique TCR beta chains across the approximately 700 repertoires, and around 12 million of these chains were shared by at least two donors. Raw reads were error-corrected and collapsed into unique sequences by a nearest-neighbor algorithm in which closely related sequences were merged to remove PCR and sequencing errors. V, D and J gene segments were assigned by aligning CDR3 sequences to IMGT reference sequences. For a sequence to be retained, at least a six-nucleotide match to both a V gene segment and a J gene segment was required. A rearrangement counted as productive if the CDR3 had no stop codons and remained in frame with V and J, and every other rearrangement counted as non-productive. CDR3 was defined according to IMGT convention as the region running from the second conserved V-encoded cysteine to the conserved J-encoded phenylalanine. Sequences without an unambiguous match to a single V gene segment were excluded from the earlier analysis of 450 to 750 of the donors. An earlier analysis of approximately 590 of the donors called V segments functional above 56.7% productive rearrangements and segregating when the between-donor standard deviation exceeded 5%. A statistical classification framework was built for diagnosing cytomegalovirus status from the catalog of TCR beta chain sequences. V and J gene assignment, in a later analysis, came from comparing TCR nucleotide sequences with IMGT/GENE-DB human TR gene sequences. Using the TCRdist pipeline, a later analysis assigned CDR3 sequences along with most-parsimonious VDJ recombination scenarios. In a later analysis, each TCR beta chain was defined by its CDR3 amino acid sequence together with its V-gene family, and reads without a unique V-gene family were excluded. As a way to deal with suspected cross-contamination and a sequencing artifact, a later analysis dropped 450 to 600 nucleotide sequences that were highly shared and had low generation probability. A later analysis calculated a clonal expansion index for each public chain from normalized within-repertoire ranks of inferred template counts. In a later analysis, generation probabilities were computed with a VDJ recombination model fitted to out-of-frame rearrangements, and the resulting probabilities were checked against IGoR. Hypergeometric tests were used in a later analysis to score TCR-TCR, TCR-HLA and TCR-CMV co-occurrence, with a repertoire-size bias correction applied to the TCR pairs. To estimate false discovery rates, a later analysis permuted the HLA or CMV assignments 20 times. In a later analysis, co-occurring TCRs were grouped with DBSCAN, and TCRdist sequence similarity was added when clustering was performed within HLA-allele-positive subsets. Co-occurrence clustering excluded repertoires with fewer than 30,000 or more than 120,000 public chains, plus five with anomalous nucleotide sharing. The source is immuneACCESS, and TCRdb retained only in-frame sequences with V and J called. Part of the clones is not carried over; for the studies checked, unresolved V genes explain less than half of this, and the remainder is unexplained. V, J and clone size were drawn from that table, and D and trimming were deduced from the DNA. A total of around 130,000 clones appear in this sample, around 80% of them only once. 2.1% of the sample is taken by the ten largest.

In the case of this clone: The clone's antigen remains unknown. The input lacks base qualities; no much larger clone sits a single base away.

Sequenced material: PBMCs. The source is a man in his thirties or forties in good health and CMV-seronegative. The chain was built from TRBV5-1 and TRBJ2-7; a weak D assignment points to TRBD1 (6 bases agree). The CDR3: CASSFVVQGLSYEQYF. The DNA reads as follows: TGCGCCAGCAGCTTCGTGGTACAGGGATTATCGTACGAGCAGTACTTC.